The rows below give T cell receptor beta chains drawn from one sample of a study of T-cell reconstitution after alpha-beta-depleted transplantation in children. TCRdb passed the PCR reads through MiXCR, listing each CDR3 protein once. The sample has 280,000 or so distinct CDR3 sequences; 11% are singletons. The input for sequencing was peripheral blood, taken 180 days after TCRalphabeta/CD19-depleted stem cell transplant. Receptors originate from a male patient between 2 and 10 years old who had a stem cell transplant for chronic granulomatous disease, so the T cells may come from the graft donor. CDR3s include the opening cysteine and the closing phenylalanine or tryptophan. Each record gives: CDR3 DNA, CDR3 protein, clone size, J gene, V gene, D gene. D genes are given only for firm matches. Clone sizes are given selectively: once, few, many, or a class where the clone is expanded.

TGTGCCTGGACTAGCGGCACCTACGAGCAGTACTTC	CAWTSGTYEQYF	many	TRBJ2-7	TRBV30	TRBD2
TGCACCGTTCTCCTTTACAATGAGCAGTTCTTC	CTVLLYNEQFF	.	TRBJ2-1	TRBV29-1	.
TGTGCCAGCAGCTCGGGACAGGGTTCCGACGAGCAGTACTTC	CASSSGQGSDEQYF	many	TRBJ2-7	TRBV7-8	TRBD1
TGTGCCAGCAGCCGGGACGGGAGATTGGAGCAGTACTTC	CASSRDGRLEQYF	.	TRBJ2-7	TRBV5-4	.
TGTGCCAGCAGTCTCCGGGACAGGGCCAATAATGAGCAGTTCTTC	CASSLRDRANNEQFF	.	TRBJ2-1	TRBV6-1	TRBD1
TGCGCCAGCAGCTCGGGACAGGGCGATAACTATGGCTACACCTTC	CASSSGQGDNYGYTF	many	TRBJ1-2	TRBV5-1	TRBD1
TGCAGTGTTGGGCCTTCTCCGATTCCTATAGCCAAAAACATTCAGTACTTC	CSVGPSPIPIAKNIQYF	few	TRBJ2-4	TRBV20-1	.
TGTGCCAGCAGCTACAGGGGAGGGACTGAAGCTTTCTTT	CASSYRGGTEAFF	many	TRBJ1-1	TRBV6-5	TRBD1
TGCGCCAGCAGCTGGACGGCGCAGGGGAGGTCACCCCTCCACTTT	CASSWTAQGRSPLHF	many	TRBJ1-6	TRBV5-1	.
TGTGCCAGCAGACTAGAAACGATCGCCGGGGAGCTGTTTTTT	CASRLETIAGELFF	many	TRBJ2-2	TRBV12-3/TRBV12-4	.
TGTGCCAGCAGCTTAGTTGGTCCGGGAGTGGAAACAGATACGCAGTATTTT	CASSLVGPGVETDTQYF	many	TRBJ2-3	TRBV13	.
TGTGCCAGCAGCCAAGAGGCCCTTTACACTAGCACAGATACGCAGTATTTT	CASSQEALYTSTDTQYF	many	TRBJ2-3	TRBV3-1	.
TGTGCCAGCAGTTCCCTCACAGATACGCAGTATTTT	CASSSLTDTQYF	many	TRBJ2-3	TRBV2	.
TGTGCCAGCAGCTCCGGACTAGCGGGTGTCCTTGATACGCAGTATTTT	CASSSGLAGVLDTQYF	many	TRBJ2-3	TRBV7-2	TRBD2
TGTGCCAGCAGTGAGCTGGGACATCTGAACACCGGGGAGCTGTTTTTT	CASSELGHLNTGELFF	.	TRBJ2-2	TRBV2	.
TGCGCCAGCAGCACGAACGGGGGGGCCGGTCGAGAGACCCAGTACTTC	CASSTNGGAGRETQYF	many	TRBJ2-5	TRBV5-1	TRBD2
TGCAGTGCTAGAGACGACAGTCTTGGTATGTACACTGAAGCTTTCTTT	CSARDDSLGMYTEAFF	many	TRBJ1-1	TRBV20-1	.
TGCAGTGCGAGGGACCCTACCTCCTACGAGCAGTACTTC	CSARDPTSYEQYF	many	TRBJ2-7	TRBV20-1	.
TGTGCCAGCTCACCACTAACCGCCACCGGGGAGCTGTTTTTT	CASSPLTATGELFF	.	TRBJ2-2	TRBV18	.
TGCAGTGCTAGAGATGAGGACAGCAATCAGCCCCAGCATTTT	CSARDEDSNQPQHF	.	TRBJ1-5	TRBV20-1	.
TGTGCTAGCAGCTTAGCCTTCAGGACGGTGGGGGAGCAGTACTTC	CASSLAFRTVGEQYF	few	TRBJ2-7	TRBV7-7	.
TGTGCCAGCAGCCAAGCGGGGGGTAAAGATACGCAGTATTTT	CASSQAGGKDTQYF	many	TRBJ2-3	TRBV14	TRBD2
TGTGCCAGCAGTCAAAGGACAGGTAGACTTGGGGAGCAGTACTTC	CASSQRTGRLGEQYF	many	TRBJ2-7	TRBV12-3/TRBV12-4	TRBD1
TGTGCCAGCAGTTTCTCTGGACTTCCAAACATTCAGTACTTC	CASSFSGLPNIQYF	few	TRBJ2-4	TRBV12-3/TRBV12-4	.
TGTGCCAGCAGACTCTTCGGCGGGAAAGGCACAGATACGCAGTATTTT	CASRLFGGKGTDTQYF	many	TRBJ2-3	TRBV27	.
TGTGCTAGCAGCTATCATCCGGGACTAGCGGGGGGGCGTGGCACCGGGGAGCTGTTTTTT	CASSYHPGLAGGRGTGELFF	many	TRBJ2-2	TRBV7-7	TRBD2
TGTGCCAGCAGTTCCCGGGGGGCTGAAGCTTTCTTT	CASSSRGAEAFF	.	TRBJ1-1	TRBV28	.
TGCAGTGCAATGAGGACAGGGAGAGAGACCCAGTACTTC	CSAMRTGRETQYF	many	TRBJ2-5	TRBV20-1	TRBD1
TGCGCCAGCAACTCGGACAGCTACAATGAGCAGTTCTTC	CASNSDSYNEQFF	few	TRBJ2-1	TRBV5-1	.
TGTGCCAGCAGTGCCCGACTCGACAACACAGATACGCAGTATTTT	CASSARLDNTDTQYF	many	TRBJ2-3	TRBV12-3/TRBV12-4	.
TGCAGTGCCCCCCCTGGGACTACCGAGATTCTTGAGCAGTACTTC	CSAPPGTTEILEQYF	many	TRBJ2-7	TRBV20-1	TRBD2
TGTGCCAGCAGCTTGGGAACTAATTACGAGCAGTACTTC	CASSLGTNYEQYF	many	TRBJ2-7	TRBV5-6	.
TGTGCCAGTAGTGCGCGGAGTTTAGATACGCAGTATTTT	CASSARSLDTQYF	many	TRBJ2-3	TRBV19	.
TGTGCCAGCAGACAGAGACTAGCGGGAATCTACGAGCAGTACTTC	CASRQRLAGIYEQYF	many	TRBJ2-7	TRBV28	TRBD2
TGCAGTGCTAGACAGGGAATGGGTTACGAGCAGTACTTC	CSARQGMGYEQYF	many	TRBJ2-7	TRBV20-1	.
TGTGCCAGCAGGACCACGGAGACTAGCGTCGCCACCGGGGAGCTGTTTTTT	CASRTTETSVATGELFF	many	TRBJ2-2	TRBV27	TRBD2
TGCGCCAGCAGCCCCGGGACTAGCGGGACCAACGTGCTGAATGAGCAGTTCTTC	CASSPGTSGTNVLNEQFF	many	TRBJ2-1	TRBV5-1	TRBD2
TGCAGTGCTAGAGTTTGGACCGGGACTAGCGGGAGGTACTACGAGCAGTACTTC	CSARVWTGTSGRYYEQYF	many	TRBJ2-7	TRBV20-1	TRBD2
TGCGCCAGCAGCCAAGTTGGTAGCGGGGGGATCTACGAGCAGTACTTC	CASSQVGSGGIYEQYF	few	TRBJ2-7	TRBV4-1	TRBD2
TGCAGTGCGCACAAAGACAGTAGCCCCTACGAGCAGTACTTC	CSAHKDSSPYEQYF	.	TRBJ2-7	TRBV20-1	.
TGTGCCACAAATCAGGGGATAGGCACTGAAGCTTTCTTT	CATNQGIGTEAFF	many	TRBJ1-1	TRBV12-3/TRBV12-4	.
TGTGCCAGCACCCCTGGACGGAAGACTATTGCAACTAATGAAAAACTGTTTTTT	CASTPGRKTIATNEKLFF	many	TRBJ1-4	TRBV11-1	.